This TCR beta chain was identified in a study of blood T cells in healthy people across ages. Deletions cut 1 base from V and 8 bases from J, with 6 bases between. Germline CDR1 reads SEHNR; CDR2 reads FQNEAQ (reference sequence). CDR3 length: 12 amino acids. General study points: Underestimates were what the diversity estimates from one million T cells were considered to be. Both higher diversity and more naive CD4+ cells marked long-lived donors when set against aged donors.

A word on this clonotype: Its specificity is unknown.

Alongside a J-beta primer mix, a sample-barcoded 5' primer served in a second PCR lasting about 7 to 11 cycles. TCRdb called the 5' RACE reads again in MiXCR, with one record for every CDR3 protein. The repertoire consists of under 2,000,000 distinct CDR3 sequences, with around half occurring once and the leading ten covering approximately 2.1%. Sequencing was performed on blood. This TCR derives from a woman in her 40s in good health. The chain combines TRBV7-9 with TRBJ1-5; D not resolved. CDR3: CASSLGPEPQHF. The CDR3 DNA follows: TGTGCCAGCAGCTTAGGACCTGAGCCCCAGCATTTT. The variable domain in full, with the rest retrieved from reference TRBV7-9 and TRBJ1-5, is DTGVSQNPRHKITKRGQNVTFRCDPISEHNRLYWYRQTLGQGPEFLTYFQNEAQLEKSRLLSDRFSAERPKGSFSTLEIQRTEQGDSAMYLCASSLGPEPQHFGDGTRLSIL.